The 17 T cell receptor beta chains given below trace back to one sample, sequenced in a study of blood T cell repertoires in COVID-19. Measured with immunoSEQ multiplex PCR; TCRdb has only the in-frame clones, and not every one. The repertoire holds about 260,000 clones, with around four fifths as singletons. Sequenced input: PBMCs or T cells enriched from blood (not recorded which). These receptors came from a man aged 25-40 years with acute COVID-19.

The chain is built from TRBV23-1 and TRBJ2-7; no clear D gene. TRBV23-1 is assigned to the ORF class and has an uncertain function. The V and J ends lost 0 bases and 2 bases respectively, with 17 bases between them. The CDR3 is made up of 17 amino acids. CDR3 in DNA: TGCGCCAGCAGTCAATCTTCTGAGGAAATACCCGCCTACGAGCAGTACGTC. Its translation is CASSQSSEEIPAYEQYV.

Concerning this clone: The junction shows a germline mismatch at one end, possibly a read error. V usage is TRBV5-1 and J usage is TRBJ2-1; D is perhaps TRBD2 (5 bases). CDR3 length: 15 amino acids. CDR1 is SGHRS, CDR2 YFSETQ, per germline. The CDR3 sequence: CASSLGSASSNEQFF. The CDR3 DNA is TGTGCCAGCAGCTTGGGATCGGCTAGCTCCAATGAGCAGTTCTTC.

In this sample, this clone turned up once. The chain uses TRBV11-2 and TRBJ2-2, with TRBD1 matching 8 bases. This CDR3 has 16 amino acids. Germline values: CDR1 SGHAT, CDR2 FQNNGV. V trimming: 5 bases; J trimming: 3 bases; junction bases outside the gene matches: 8. The CDR3 is CASSKPGQAYTGELFF. CDR3 nucleotide sequence: TGTGCCAGCAGCAAACCGGGACAGGCCTACACCGGGGAGCTGTTTTTT.

The chain is built from TRBV5-4 and TRBJ2-1; TRBD2 might be the D (5 bases). Germline CDR1 reads SGHNT; CDR2 reads YYREEE (reference sequence). V shed 1 base and J shed 2 bases, with 10 bases lying between them. The CDR3 length is 15 residues. CDR3 in amino acids: CASSLKTGTYNEQFF. DNA for the CDR3: TGTGCCAGCAGCTTGAAAACGGGAACCTACAATGAGCAGTTCTTC.

This chain uses TRBV25-1 with TRBJ1-3, with 7 bases that match TRBD1. CDR1 and CDR2 from the germline V gene are MGHDK and SYGVNS. With V trimmed by 8 bases and J by 0 bases, 4 bases remained unmatched. The CDR3 extends over 14 amino acids. CDR3 loop: CASLGQSSGNTIYF. Here the CDR3 DNA reads TGTGCCAGCCTGGGACAGAGCTCTGGAAACACCATATATTTT.

The rearrangement uses TRBV5-5 and TRBJ1-1; perhaps TRBD1 as D (5 bases). The V end was cut by 4 bases, the J end by 2 bases, with 12 bases between. Germline V lookup: CDR1 SGHKS, CDR2 YYEKEE (reference sequence). The CDR3 extends over 14 amino acids. The CDR3 spells CASSGRGSNTEAFF. The CDR3 DNA is TGTGCCAGCAGCGGAAGGGGCTCTAACACTGAAGCTTTCTTT. The variable domain in full, completed from reference TRBV5-5 and TRBJ1-1, reads DAGVTQSPTHLIKTRGQQVTLRCSPISGHKSVSWYQQVLGQGPQFIFQYYEKEERGRGNFPDRFSARQFPNYSSELNVNALLLGDSALYLCASSGRGSNTEAFFGQGTRLTVV.

This clone was seen a single time. The rearrangement joins TRBV27 to TRBJ1-1, with D tentatively TRBD1 (5 bases). Germline V gene lookup returns CDR1 MNHEY and CDR2 SMNVEV (reference sequence). V dropped 0 bases and J dropped 1 base, with 6 bases sitting between them. CDR3 length equals 14 residues. CDR3 protein: CASSLSGGNTEAFF. The DNA of the CDR3 is TGTGCCAGCAGTTTATCCGGGGGGAACACTGAAGCTTTCTTT.

This clone was seen a single time. The J gene is TRBJ2-7, the V gene TRBV4-1; no reliable D call. Germline V gene lookup returns CDR1 MGHRA and CDR2 YSYEKL. The CDR3 covers 11 residues. Trimming left V 5 bases short and J 11 bases short, with 13 bases between. The chain's CDR3 is CASSSYLNEYV. DNA for the CDR3: TGCGCCAGCAGCTCGTATCTAAATGAGTACGTC.

The rearrangement joins TRBV5-1 to TRBJ1-1; 8 bases map to TRBD1. The germline V gene has CDR1 SGHRS and CDR2 YFSETQ. The ends lost 1 base at V and 8 bases at J; junction bases unmatched: 10. The CDR3 sequence is 15 residues long. The CDR3 loop reads CASSLRQGTPPEAFF. CDR3 sequence (DNA): TGCGCCAGCAGCTTGAGACAGGGGACTCCTCCCGAAGCTTTCTTT.

CDR3 sequence: CASSSSGGTPGSAFF. The CDR3 bases are TGTGCCAGCAGTTCATCTGGCGGGACCCCAGGTTCAGCTTTCTTT. The chain employs TRBV7-9 and TRBJ1-1; a weak D match, TRBD1 (5 bases). The CDR3 consists of 15 residues. Germline V gene data show CDR1 as SEHNR and CDR2 as FQNEAQ (reference sequence). V gave up 6 bases and J gave up 10 bases, with 24 bases separating them. Filled out from reference TRBV7-9 and TRBJ1-1, the complete variable domain reads DTGVSQNPRHKITKRGQNVTFRCDPISEHNRLYWYRQTLGQGPEFLTYFQNEAQLEKSRLLSDRFSAERPKGSFSTLEIQRTEQGDSAMYLCASSSSGGTPGSAFFGQGTRLTVV.

The V call is TRBV19, the J call TRBJ2-1; maybe TRBD1 (5 bases). The germline gives CDR1 LNHDA, CDR2 SQIVND (reference sequence). Trimming left V 3 bases short and J 7 bases short, with 10 bases between. The CDR3 is 13 residues long. CDR3 protein: CASSMKGWNEQFF. The DNA of the CDR3 is TGTGCCAGTAGTATGAAGGGGTGGAATGAGCAGTTCTTC.

J is TRBJ2-3 and V is TRBV4-2; the match to TRBD2 covers 9 bases. From germline, CDR1 is LGHNA and CDR2 YNFKEQ. The V segment lost 1 base and the J segment 6 bases; nucleotides outside the gene matches: 5. The length of the CDR3 is 15 residues. The CDR3 nucleotides are TGTGCCAGCAGCCAAGGTAGCGGGAGTAGGGATACGCAGTATTTT. Amino acids: CASSQGSGSRDTQYF.

The chain uses TRBV6-6 and TRBJ1-2; the match to TRBD1 covers 8 bases. V shed 6 bases and J 5 bases; nucleotides not matched to a gene: 5. The CDR3 consists of 13 residues. The germline V gene encodes CDR1 MNHNY and CDR2 SVGAGI (reference sequence). CDR3 sequence (DNA): TGTGCCAGCAGCCCGACAGGGGAGTATGGCTACACCTTC. Translation: CASSPTGEYGYTF.

The chain combines TRBV19 with TRBJ1-5; D may be TRBD1 (5 bases). Germline V gene lookup returns CDR1 LNHDA and CDR2 SQIVND (reference sequence). The CDR3 totals 15 residues. Trimming cost V 5 bases and J 3 bases, with 14 bases left between them. The CDR3 loop reads CASSARVGNNQPQHF. The CDR3 coding sequence is TGTGCCAGTAGTGCCAGGGTTGGAAACAATCAGCCCCAGCATTTT.

This rearrangement joins TRBV7-9 to TRBJ1-5; no firm D call. V dropped 3 bases and J dropped 1 base, with 4 bases sitting between them. The length of the CDR3 is 13 residues. Germline-derived CDR1 and CDR2 are SEHNR and FQNEAQ (reference sequence). The CDR3 DNA is TGTGCCAGCAGCTTGAGCAGCAATCAGCCCCAGCATTTT. Protein sequence: CASSLSSNQPQHF.

J is TRBJ1-2 and V is TRBV5-4; 7 bases are shared with TRBD1. J gave up 6 bases and V 4 bases, and 6 bases lay outside the gene matches. From germline, CDR1 is SGHNT and CDR2 YYREEE (reference sequence). There are 13 residues in the CDR3. The CDR3 reads CASSHRGENGYTF. The CDR3 DNA follows: TGTGCCAGCAGCCACAGGGGAGAAAATGGCTACACCTTC.

This clone was recorded a few times. This chain connects TRBV28 to TRBJ2-2; D might be TRBD2 (5 bases). CDR1 and CDR2 from the germline V gene are MDHEN and SYDVKM. The CDR3 covers 12 residues. Trimming removed 8 bases at V and 6 bases at J, with 10 bases between. The DNA of the CDR3 is TGTGCCAGCTGTGGGAGCCCCGGGGAGCTGTTTTTT. This encodes CASCGSPGELFF.